The 10 T cell receptor beta chains below come from one sample, sequenced in a study of shared clonotypes between healthy human individuals. Terminally differentiated effector memory CD45RA+ cells were excluded by CCR7 positive selection of CD45RO-negative cells. The protocol was immunoSEQ multiplex PCR, while the TCRdb copy is restricted to in-frame clones and leaves out a portion. Among some 2,000,000 clones, approximately 94% were seen once, and the ten largest hold around 1.1%. The sample comprised naive CD8+ T cells sorted from blood. The source of these receptors is a man aged 18 to 29 in good health.

This chain joins TRBV4-3 and TRBJ1-3; D not certain. CDR3 length: 17 residues. V was cut by 0 bases and J by 4 bases, with 16 bases left in between. CDR1 and CDR2 from the germline V gene are LGHNA and YSLEER. The CDR3 sequence: CASSQEGRITLGNTIYF. CDR3 nucleotide sequence: TGCGCCAGCAGCCAAGAAGGGCGGATAACCCTAGGAAACACCATATATTTT.

This chain uses TRBV18 with TRBJ1-4, with D unclear. The CDR3 sequence is 14 residues long. The germline V gene has CDR1 KGHSH and CDR2 LQKENI. The V gene lost 1 base and the J gene lost 8 bases, with 11 bases spanning the gap. The CDR3 nucleotides are TGTGCCAGCTCACCACTCTCGGGGATCGAAAAACTGTTTTTT. Residues: CASSPLSGIEKLFF.

This chain uses TRBV27 with TRBJ2-7; D not certain. The germline V gene has CDR1 MNHEY and CDR2 SMNVEV (reference sequence). The CDR3 is 13 residues long. Trimming pared 3 bases from V and 5 bases from J, leaving 11 bases between. The DNA for the CDR3 is TGTGCCAGCAGTTTCGCAGTTTTGGACGAGCAGTACTTC. Its protein is CASSFAVLDEQYF.

This chain joins TRBV6-5 and TRBJ1-2, with no clear D. V was trimmed by 0 bases and J by 3 bases, leaving 5 bases between them. The germline gives CDR1 MNHEY, CDR2 SVGAGI. The CDR3 is 13 residues long. CDR3 sequence: CASSYSQDYGYTF. The CDR3, as DNA: TGTGCCAGCAGTTACTCGCAAGACTATGGCTACACCTTC.

The chain uses TRBV11-1 and TRBJ2-1; TRBD1 might be the D (5 bases). The CDR3 runs 16 residues. V lost 2 bases, J lost 3 bases, and 14 bases lay in between. Germline CDR1 SGHAT, CDR2 FQDESV (reference sequence). The CDR3 DNA reads as TGTGCCAGCAGCTTATTAGGCAGGGAAAACTACAATGAGCAGTTCTTC. It translates to CASSLLGRENYNEQFF. Using reference TRBV11-1 and TRBJ2-1 for the parts outside the CDR3, the full variable domain is EAEVAQSPRYKITEKSQAVAFWCDPISGHATLYWYRQILGQGPELLVQFQDESVVDDSQLPKDRFSAERLKGVDSTLKIQPAELGDSAMYLCASSLLGRENYNEQFFGPGTRLTVL.

The V and J genes are TRBV9 and TRBJ2-3; no reliable D call. The CDR3 length is 14 residues. CDR1 SGDLS and CDR2 YYNGEE come from the germline V gene. V was pared by 4 bases and J by 2 bases, with 11 bases between. CDR3 protein: CASSSSSPTDTQYF. DNA of the CDR3: TGTGCCAGCAGCTCATCGAGTCCCACAGATACGCAGTATTTT.

The chain has TRBV7-9 and TRBJ2-5; TRBD2 matches at 7 bases. The CDR3 covers 16 residues. Trimming removed 5 bases from V and 5 bases from J; junction bases left unmatched: 14. CDR1 is SEHNR and CDR2 is FQNEAQ in the germline V gene (reference sequence). CDR3 DNA: TGTGCCAGCAGCCCCCCTGGCGCGAGGGAGGGGGAGACCCAGTACTTC. This gives the protein CASSPPGAREGETQYF.

This clone was counted a few times. The V and J genes are TRBV9 and TRBJ1-3; D is ambiguous. Germline-derived CDR1 and CDR2 are SGDLS and YYNGEE. V was cut by 3 bases and J by 4 bases, with 2 bases left in between. This CDR3 comprises 11 residues. CDR3 residues: CASSDGNTIYF. The CDR3, as DNA: TGTGCCAGCAGCGACGGAAACACCATATATTTT.

J is TRBJ2-7 and V is TRBV15, with D possibly TRBD1 on 6 matching bases. V lost 3 bases to trimming and J lost 7 bases, with 10 bases between them. Germline V lookup: CDR1 LNHNV, CDR2 YYDKDF (reference sequence). The CDR3 extends over 12 amino acids. CDR3 loop: CATSSYGTEQYF. CDR3 in DNA: TGTGCCACCAGCAGTTATGGGACAGAGCAGTACTTC.

The V call is TRBV7-9, the J call TRBJ2-7; TRBD1 matches at 9 bases. V lost 4 bases and J lost 3; bases outside the gene matches: 10. Germline CDR1 SEHNR, CDR2 FQNEAQ (reference sequence). The CDR3 is 16 residues long. This CDR3 is CASSSGTGTGNYEQYF. The CDR3 nucleotides read TGTGCCAGCAGCTCCGGGACAGGGACAGGGAACTACGAGCAGTACTTC.